This T cell receptor beta chain emerged from a study of blood T cells in healthy people across ages (dated by TCRdb to the mid-2010s). In the study overall: In model experiments, template switching captured about one uniquely barcoded TCR beta cDNA molecule for every two T cells. For two donors (one aged 18 to 30 and one aged 80 or older), the study analyzed two additional independent replicas of 1 million unique cDNA reads from the same blood draw. To avoid experimental bias, donors of different ages were randomly spread across the sequencing lanes. Four age groups were formed from the donors: young (average approximately 15 years), middle-aged (approximately 42), aged (roughly 56) and long-lived (approximately 80). Using deep sequencing normalized with unique cDNA molecular identifiers, the study measured how TCR beta repertoire diversity changes with age.

Overall results and qualifications from the work: As age increased, observed TCR beta diversity per million T cells dropped in a roughly linear way, and a significant reduction was already evident by age approximately 40. The percentage of naive T cells measured by flow cytometry correlated strongly with observed TCR beta diversity. Because donor CMV infection status was unknown, age-related changes in expanded clonotypes were potentially confounded. Compared with the aged group, more naive CD4+ T cells, fewer expanded clones and increased TCR diversity were shown by the long-lived group, suggesting age selection. Estimates of total diversity based on one million sequenced T cells were considered lower bounds and underestimates. Because profiling used bulk unsorted PBMCs, naive and antigen-experienced compartments could not be compared conclusively.

The library relied on 5' RACE. The instrument given in TCRdb is Illumina HiSeq 2500. A second 7 to 11 cycle PCR used a sample-barcoded 5' primer and a J-beta primer mix. Each TCR beta cDNA molecule received a unique molecular identifier from a template-switch 5' adaptor carrying 12 random nucleotides. Each sample yielded at least 2.5 million CDR3-containing paired-end reads. First-strand cDNA was synthesized from all RNA with the Mint cDNA synthesis kit, primed by a TRBC-specific oligonucleotide. Following uracil-DNA glycosylase treatment, a first 18-cycle PCR with universal primers M1SS and BC2_uni_R was performed on all cDNA. Per the source publication's procedure: For normalization, 1 million high-quality reads were randomly selected from each sample, with every read carrying a distinct molecular identifier. Instead of being binned into consensus sequences, reads with shared molecular identifiers were discarded. CDR3 identification, clonotype clustering and error correction used MiTCR with a Q25 quality threshold and the strictest error-elimination algorithm. A nonparametric unseen species model using Euler transformation provided a lower-bound estimate of total TCR beta diversity. Using fastp trimming at Q25 and MiXCR clonotype assembly, TCRdb reanalyzed the public sequencing data and kept in-frame beta chains. Rows with one shared CDR3 protein collapse into an entry with the most common genes and DNA. The V and J calls, along with clone size, are taken from TCRdb and not from the paper's own processing. Within this sample are about 600,000 distinct CDR3 sequences, with roughly 43% of them counted one time only. The ten largest clones represent about 22% of the sample.

About this clonotype: No antigen is known for it. No per-base quality is available; no much larger clone lies one base away.

Donors were 35 to 40 systemically healthy Caucasian individuals from Russia aged roughly 6 to 90 years. Each donor gave approximately 9.3 milliliters of peripheral blood, collected into EDTA-treated Vacutainer tubes. PBMCs were isolated by Ficoll-Paque density-gradient centrifugation, with at least 7 million obtained per sample. Trizol reagent was used to extract total RNA from the PBMCs, yielding at least 6 micrograms per sample. The percentages of naive CD45RAhigh/CD27high T cells were determined by flow cytometry on a PBMC aliquot from every donor. Sequences SEHNR (CDR1) and FQNEAQ (CDR2) are obtained from the germline V gene (reference sequence). V was cut back by 0 bases and J by 8 bases, leaving a gap of 20 bases between them. From the cysteine up to the phenylalanine, the CDR3 has a length of 17 residues. Only CDR3 DNA remains: 51 bases, in frame from the first base.

This sequence was found in a man older than 75 in good health. The specimen sequenced was blood. The chain couples TRBV7-9 to TRBJ2-1; the best D guess is TRBD2, with 7 bases matching. The nucleotides read TGTGCCAGCAGCTTAGCCCTTCGAGCGGGAAGGGGGGATGAGCAGTTCTTC. This sequence encodes CASSLALRAGRGDEQFF.